This T cell receptor (beta chain) derives from a study of cytomegalovirus exposure and HLA in healthy donors. Turning to this clone: What it binds is unknown.

The PCR was carried out with 60 Vbeta primers and 13 Jbeta primers. Produced via immunoSEQ multiplex PCR; TCRdb's table is partial and in-frame only. The listing contains some 130,000 clones. V dropped 1 base and J dropped 7; count of bases not matched to a gene: 3. This CDR3 region has 15 residues. Germline-derived CDR1 and CDR2 are SGHNT and YYREEE (reference sequence). Study conclusions and caveats: The authors considered a cluster of highly shared sequence variants likely to be a sequencing artifact.

This receptor was identified in a man younger than 35 in good health and CMV-seronegative. This chain joins TRBV5-4 and TRBJ2-1; 12 bases align to TRBD2. What was sequenced was PBMCs. The CDR3 coding sequence is TGTGCCAGCAGCTTGCTGACTAGCGGGGGAAATGAGCAGTTCTTC. Its protein is CASSLLTSGGNEQFF.